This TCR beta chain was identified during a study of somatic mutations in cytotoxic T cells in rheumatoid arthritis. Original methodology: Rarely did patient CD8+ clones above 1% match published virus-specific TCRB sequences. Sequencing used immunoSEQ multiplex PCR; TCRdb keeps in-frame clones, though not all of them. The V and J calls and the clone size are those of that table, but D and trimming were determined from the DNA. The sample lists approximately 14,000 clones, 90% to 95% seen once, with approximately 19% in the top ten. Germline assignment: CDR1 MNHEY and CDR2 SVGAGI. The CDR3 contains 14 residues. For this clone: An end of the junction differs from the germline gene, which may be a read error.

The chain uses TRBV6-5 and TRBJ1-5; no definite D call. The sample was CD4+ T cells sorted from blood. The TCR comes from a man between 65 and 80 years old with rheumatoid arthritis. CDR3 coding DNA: TGTGCCAGCAGTTACAAATATAGCAATCAGTCCCAGCATTTT. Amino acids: CASSYKYSNQSQHF.